Listed here is a single TCR beta chain. Its antigen is currently unknown. With baseline, cycle 4 day 1, and cycle 7 day 1 as timepoints, blood was sampled. The sample belongs to a study of OX40 agonist ivuxolimab in advanced cancers. In the study overall: Dose-escalation subjects each had hepatocellular carcinoma, melanoma, renal cell or head and neck cancer.

General study results and limits: Antigen specificity was not determined for the expanded peripheral T cells.

TCRdb's copy holds only in-frame clones and misses some; the assay was immunoSEQ multiplex PCR. Altogether tens of thousands of clones are present, about 86% being singletons, with the ten largest covering 5.5% to 7%. The sequencing here drew on CD4+ or CD8+ T cells sorted from blood, taken in a trial of the OX40 agonist ivuxolimab. This sequence originates from an adult with an advanced solid tumor such as melanoma, head and neck, liver or kidney cancer.

The CDR3 protein is CASSHLSYEQYF. CDR3 in DNA: TGTGCCAGCAGCCACCTATCCTACGAGCAGTACTTC. The chain carries TRBV9 and TRBJ2-5, with no clear D. The tail of the sequence fits TRBJ2-7 better, so the J call may be wrong. CDR1 is SGDLS, CDR2 YYNGEE, per germline. This CDR3 is built from 12 residues.